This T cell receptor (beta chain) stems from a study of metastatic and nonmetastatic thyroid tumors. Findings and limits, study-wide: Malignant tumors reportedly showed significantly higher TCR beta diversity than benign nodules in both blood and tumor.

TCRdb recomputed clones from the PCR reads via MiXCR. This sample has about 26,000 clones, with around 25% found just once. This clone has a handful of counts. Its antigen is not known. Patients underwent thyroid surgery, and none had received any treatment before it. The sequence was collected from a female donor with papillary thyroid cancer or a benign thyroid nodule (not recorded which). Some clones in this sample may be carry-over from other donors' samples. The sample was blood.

CDR3 loop: CALQVYAAGANVLTF. The CDR3 coding sequence is TGTGCCCTTCAGGTTTATGCTGCAGGGGCCAACGTCCTGACTTTC. V usage is TRBV30 and J usage is TRBJ2-6; no firm D call. The V and J ends lost 8 bases and 4 bases respectively, with 18 bases between them. CDR3 length: 15 residues. The germline V gene encodes CDR1 GTSNPN and CDR2 SVGIG (reference sequence).